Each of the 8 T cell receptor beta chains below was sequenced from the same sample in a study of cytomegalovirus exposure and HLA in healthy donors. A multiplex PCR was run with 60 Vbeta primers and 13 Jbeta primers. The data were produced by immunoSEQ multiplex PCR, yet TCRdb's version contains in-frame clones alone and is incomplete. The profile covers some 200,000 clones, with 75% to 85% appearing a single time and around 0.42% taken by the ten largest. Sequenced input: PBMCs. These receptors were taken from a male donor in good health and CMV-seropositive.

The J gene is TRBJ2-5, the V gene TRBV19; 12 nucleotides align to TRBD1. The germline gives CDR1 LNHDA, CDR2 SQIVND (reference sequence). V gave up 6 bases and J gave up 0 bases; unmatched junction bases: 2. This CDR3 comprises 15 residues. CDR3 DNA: TGTGCCAGTAGGCGGGACAGGGGGCACCAAGAGACCCAGTACTTC. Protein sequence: CASRRDRGHQETQYF. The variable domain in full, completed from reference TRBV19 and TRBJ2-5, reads DGGITQSPKYLFRKEGQNVTLSCEQNLNHDAMYWYRQDPGQGLRLIYYSQIVNDFQKGDIAEGYSVSREKKESFPLTVTSAQKNPTAFYLCASRRDRGHQETQYFGPGTRLLVL.

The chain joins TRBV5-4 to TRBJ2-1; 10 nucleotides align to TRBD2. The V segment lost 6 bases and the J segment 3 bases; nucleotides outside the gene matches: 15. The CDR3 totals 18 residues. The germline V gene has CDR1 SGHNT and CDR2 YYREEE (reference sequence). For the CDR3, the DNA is TGTGCCAGCAATTCAAGGGGTCTAGCGGGAGTAAGCTACAATGAGCAGTTCTTC. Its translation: CASNSRGLAGVSYNEQFF.

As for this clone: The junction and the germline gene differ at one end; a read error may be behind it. In nucleotides, the CDR3 is TGTGCCAGCAGTGAGAGGGTGTTGGACCGAAATGGAAAACTGTTTTTT. Residues: CASSERVLDRNGKLFF. The chain links TRBV6-1 to TRBJ1-4; D uncertain. Germline V lookup: CDR1 MNHNS, CDR2 SASEGT. The CDR3 length is 16 residues.

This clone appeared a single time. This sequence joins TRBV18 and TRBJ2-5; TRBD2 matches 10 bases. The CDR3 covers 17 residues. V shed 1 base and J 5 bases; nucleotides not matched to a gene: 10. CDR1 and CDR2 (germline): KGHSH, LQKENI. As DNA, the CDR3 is TGTGCCAGCTCACCACTCCAAGTAGCGGGGGGAGAGGAGACCCAGTACTTC. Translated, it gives CASSPLQVAGGEETQYF.

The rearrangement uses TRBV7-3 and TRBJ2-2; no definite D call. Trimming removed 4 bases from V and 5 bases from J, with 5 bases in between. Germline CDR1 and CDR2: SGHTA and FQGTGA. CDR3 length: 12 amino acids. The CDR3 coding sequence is TGTGCCAGCAGCTCAGGAACCGGGGAGCTGTTTTTT. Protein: CASSSGTGELFF.

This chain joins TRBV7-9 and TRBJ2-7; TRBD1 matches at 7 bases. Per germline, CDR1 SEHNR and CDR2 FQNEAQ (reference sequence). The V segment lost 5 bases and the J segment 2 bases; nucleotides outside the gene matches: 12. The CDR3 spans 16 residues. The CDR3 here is CASSRSSGTVPYEQYF. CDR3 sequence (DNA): TGTGCCAGCAGCCGTTCCTCCGGGACAGTGCCCTACGAGCAGTACTTC. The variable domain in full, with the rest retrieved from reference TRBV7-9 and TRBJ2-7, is DTGVSQNPRHKITKRGQNVTFRCDPISEHNRLYWYRQTLGQGPEFLTYFQNEAQLEKSRLLSDRFSAERPKGSFSTLEIQRTEQGDSAMYLCASSRSSGTVPYEQYFGPGTRLTVT.

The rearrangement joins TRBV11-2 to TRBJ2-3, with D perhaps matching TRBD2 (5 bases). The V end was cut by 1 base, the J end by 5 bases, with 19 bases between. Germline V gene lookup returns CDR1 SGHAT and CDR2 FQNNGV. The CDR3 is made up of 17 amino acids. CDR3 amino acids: CASSLGRRGKDQDTQYF. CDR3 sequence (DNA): TGTGCCAGCAGCTTAGGGCGCCGGGGAAAAGACCAAGATACGCAGTATTTT.

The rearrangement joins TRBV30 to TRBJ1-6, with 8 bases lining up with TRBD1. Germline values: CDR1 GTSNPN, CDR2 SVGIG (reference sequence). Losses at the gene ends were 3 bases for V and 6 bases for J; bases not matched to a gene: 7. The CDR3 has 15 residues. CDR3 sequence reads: CAWRVRTGPNSPLHF. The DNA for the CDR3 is TGTGCCTGGAGGGTTAGGACAGGGCCTAATTCACCCCTCCACTTT.